What follows is one TCR beta chain and its context. This sample is drawn from a study of TIL therapy for anti-PD-1-resistant metastatic lung cancer. The CDR3 is 14 amino acids. Germline assignment: CDR1 SGHTA and CDR2 FQGTGA. Trimming removed 5 bases from V and 2 bases from J; junction bases left unmatched: 4. The libraries were made with immunoSEQ v3. Assay: immunoSEQ multiplex PCR; the TCRdb copy retains only in-frame clones and omits some. Of about 60,000 clones in the sample, around nine tenths were seen once. Time point denoted: pre-treatment sample, taken before nivolumab and TIL therapy. The genes are TRBV7-3 and TRBJ2-3, with 7 bases fitting TRBD1. The TCR originated in a person between 25 and 79 years old with non-small cell lung cancer. Sequenced here: blood, sampled at baseline. The CDR3 reads CASSADRATDTQYF. CDR3 DNA: TGTGCCAGCAGCGCCGACAGGGCCACAGATACGCAGTATTTT.